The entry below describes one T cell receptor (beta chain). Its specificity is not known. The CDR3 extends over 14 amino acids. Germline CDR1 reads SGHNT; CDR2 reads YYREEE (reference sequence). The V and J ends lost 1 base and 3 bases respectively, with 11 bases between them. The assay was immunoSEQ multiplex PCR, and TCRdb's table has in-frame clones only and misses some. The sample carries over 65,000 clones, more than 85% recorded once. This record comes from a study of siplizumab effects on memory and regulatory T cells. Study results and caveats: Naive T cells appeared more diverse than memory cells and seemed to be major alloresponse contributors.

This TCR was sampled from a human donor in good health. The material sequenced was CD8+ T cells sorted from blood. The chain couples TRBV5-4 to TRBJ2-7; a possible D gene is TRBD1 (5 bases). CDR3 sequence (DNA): TGTGCCAGCAGCTTGAAGGACACTCTCTACGAGCAGTACTTC. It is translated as CASSLKDTLYEQYF.